What follows describes a single T cell receptor (beta chain). Its antigen is not known. Different DNA sequences within this sample yield the same CDR3. This sample stems from a study of beta chain features in type 1 diabetes. Per germline, CDR1 MNHEY and CDR2 SVGAGI. The V and J ends lost 6 bases and 0 bases respectively, with 5 bases between them. This CDR3 contains 12 residues. Isolated RNA was reverse transcribed in full, so expressed TCRB transcripts were sequenced. TCRdb's table, derived via immunoSEQ multiplex PCR, lists solely in-frame clones and lacks some. The data show about 340,000 clones, around 9% seen once. Study conclusions and caveats: Moderate but significant shortening of TCRB CDR3s was recorded in all four CD4+ subsets from Type 1 diabetes patients. With patients and controls alike, PCR might favor shorter templates to an equal degree.

The sequenced sample was central memory CD4+ T cells from blood. The chain uses TRBV6-5 and TRBJ1-2; D is ambiguous. The clonotype comes from a young man with type 1 diabetes. The CDR3 region is CASSQTNYGYTF. DNA of the CDR3: TGTGCCAGCAGCCAGACTAACTATGGCTACACCTTC.